The 24 T cell receptor beta chains given below trace back to one sample, sequenced in a study of CD8+CD57+ T cells in acquired aplastic anemia. Investigators profiled TCR beta VDJ and CDR3 from genomic DNA template. TCRdb re-derived calls from the reads in MiXCR, one entry per CDR3 protein. Here the sample spans approximately 81,000 distinct CDR3 sequences, approximately 46% being singletons. Source material: sorted CD4+, CD8+, or CD8+CD57+ T cells (not recorded which) from PBMCs. The receptors stem from a human donor in good health, serving as a control.

This clonotype was observed a handful of times. V and J are TRBV29-1 and TRBJ2-1; 12 nucleotides match TRBD2. The CDR3 loop spans 15 amino acids. Germline V gene data show CDR1 as SQVTM and CDR2 as ANQGSEA. V dropped 6 bases and J dropped 6; count of bases not matched to a gene: 9. Here the CDR3 DNA reads TGCAGCGTCACCTCACTAGCGGGAGGACCCAATGAGCAGTTCTTC. Translation gives CSVTSLAGGPNEQFF.

The chain links TRBV12-5 to TRBJ1-1; D uncertain. The germline V gene has CDR1 LGHNT and CDR2 FRNRAP. V lost 1 base and J lost 5, with 11 bases in between. The CDR3 totals 14 residues. The CDR3 protein is CASGLAGSGTEAFF. The CDR3 DNA follows: TGTGCTAGTGGTTTGGCCGGGTCCGGGACTGAAGCTTTCTTT.

The V call is TRBV16, the J call TRBJ1-1, with no clear D. Germline V CDR1 and CDR2: KGHSY, FQNENV. With 4 bases removed from V and 1 base from J, the gap between germline ends came to 10 bases. The length of the CDR3 is 14 residues. CDR3 bases: TGTGCCAGCAGCCTGTCCGCGGGGAACACTGAAGCTTTCTTT. This encodes CASSLSAGNTEAFF.

V is TRBV24-1 and J is TRBJ1-1, with a weak D call TRBD1 (5 bases). CDR1 is KGHDR and CDR2 is SFDVKD in the germline V gene. V dropped 10 bases and J dropped 0 bases, with 11 bases sitting between them. The CDR3 covers 13 residues. CDR3 nucleotide sequence: TGTGCCACGGGGGGGGGGATGAACACTGAAGCTTTCTTT. As protein: CATGGGMNTEAFF.

V is TRBV2 and J is TRBJ2-5; 8 positions agree with TRBD2. The germline V gene has CDR1 SNHLY and CDR2 FYNNEI. The V segment lost 11 bases and the J segment 2 bases; nucleotides outside the gene matches: 13. CDR3 size: 15 residues. The CDR3 nucleotides read TGTGCCGGAGAGAGCGGGGGCTCACGACAAGAGACCCAGTACTTC. Translated: CAGESGGSRQETQYF.

This chain connects TRBV25-1 to TRBJ2-3; 12 nucleotides line up with TRBD1. The trim removed 3 bases at V and 3 bases at J, leaving 4 bases unmatched. Germline V CDR1 and CDR2: MGHDK, SYGVNS. The CDR3 is made up of 16 amino acids. CDR3 region: CASSDLGQGATDTQYF. The CDR3, as DNA: TGTGCCAGCAGTGACTTGGGACAGGGGGCAACAGATACGCAGTATTTT.

The rearrangement links TRBV18 to TRBJ2-6, with 9 positions matching TRBD1. V was pared by 3 bases and J by 1 base, with 10 bases of the junction left unmatched. The CDR3 runs 19 residues. The V gene's germline CDR1 is KGHSH and CDR2 LQKENI. The CDR3 region has the DNA TGTGCCAGCTCACCCCGACCGGGACAGGGTGAGTCTGGGGCCAACGTCCTGACTTTC. Amino acid sequence: CASSPRPGQGESGANVLTF. Supplemented by reference TRBV18 and TRBJ2-6, the full variable domain reads NAGVMQNPRHLVRRRGQEARLRCSPMKGHSHVYWYRQLPEEGLKFMVYLQKENIIDESGMPKERFSAEFPKEGPSILRIQQVVRGDSAAYFCASSPRPGQGESGANVLTFGAGSRLTVL.

The sample holds a few counts of this clonotype. The gene calls are TRBV25-1 and TRBJ2-3; TRBD2 aligns across 9 bases. Trimming cost V 6 bases and J 0 bases; bases outside gene matches: 7. Germline CDR1 reads MGHDK; CDR2 reads SYGVNS. This CDR3 contains 16 residues. The CDR3: CASSTGTSLSTDTQYF. CDR3 coding DNA: TGTGCCAGCAGCACCGGGACTAGCCTTAGCACAGATACGCAGTATTTT.

The sample holds many counts of this clonotype. The J gene is TRBJ2-5, the V gene TRBV5-1; D may be TRBD2 (6 bases). Deletions cut 4 bases from V and 5 bases from J, with 21 bases between. This CDR3 comprises 16 residues. Germline V gives CDR1 SGHRS, CDR2 YFSETQ. CDR3 loop: CASSNDHRDSLETQYF. The CDR3 nucleotides are TGCGCCAGCAGCAACGACCACCGGGACTCTCTTGAGACCCAGTACTTC.

This chain connects TRBV19 to TRBJ1-2; 9 positions match TRBD1. This CDR3 comprises 12 residues. CDR1 LNHDA and CDR2 SQIVND come from the germline V gene (reference sequence). With V trimmed by 8 bases and J by 2 bases, 0 bases remained unmatched. CDR3 DNA: TGTGCCAGTGGGACAGGGAACTATGGCTACACCTTC. This encodes CASGTGNYGYTF.

This clonotype showed up many times. The chain recombines TRBV5-8 with TRBJ2-7, with TRBD2 as a possible D gene (6 bases). Germline assignment: CDR1 SGHTS and CDR2 YDEGEE. The CDR3 spans 13 residues. V lost 5 bases and J lost 7, with 16 bases in between. In DNA form, the CDR3 reads TGTGCCAGCAGGGCGGGGAGTCTTCGGGAGCAGTACTTC. Its translation is CASRAGSLREQYF. Looking up the rest from reference TRBV5-8 and TRBJ2-7 gives the full variable domain: EAGVTQSPTHLIKTRGQQATLRCSPISGHTSVYWYQQALGLGLQFLLWYDEGEERNRGNFPPRFSGRQFPNYSSELNVNALELEDSALYLCASRAGSLREQYFGPGTRLTVT.

This clonotype showed up just a few times. CDR3: CASSSGIYNEQFF. The CDR3 bases are TGTGCCAGCAGCAGCGGGATCTACAATGAGCAGTTCTTC. This rearrangement joins TRBV6-1 to TRBJ2-1, with 7 bases identical to TRBD2. Looked up from germline, CDR1 is MNHNS and CDR2 is SASEGT. Trimming cost V 6 bases and J 3 bases; bases outside gene matches: 2. The CDR3 runs 13 residues.

The gene calls are TRBV25-1 and TRBJ2-3; TRBD1 might be the D (5 bases). V was trimmed by 4 bases and J by 2 bases, leaving 16 bases between them. Germline V gene lookup returns CDR1 MGHDK and CDR2 SYGVNS. The CDR3 has 16 amino acids. DNA of the CDR3: TGTGCCAGCAGTGCCTATTTAGGTGGGGCCACAGATACGCAGTATTTT. This sequence encodes CASSAYLGGATDTQYF.

This clonotype showed up just once. The chain employs TRBV2 and TRBJ1-2, with a weak D call TRBD1 (6 bases). V shed 4 bases and J shed 8 bases, with 14 bases lying between them. Germline CDR1 SNHLY, CDR2 FYNNEI. This CDR3 is built from 13 residues. The CDR3 DNA is TGTGCCAGCAGTGGTCAACTCCAGGGGGGCTACACCTTC. It is translated as CASSGQLQGGYTF.

In its sample, this clonotype was seen many times. This rearrangement joins TRBV10-3 to TRBJ2-1; 10 bases match TRBD1. CDR1 and CDR2 (germline): ENHRY, SYGVKD. The CDR3 consists of 16 residues. V dropped 0 bases and J dropped 5; count of bases not matched to a gene: 4. CDR3 coding DNA: TGTGCCATCAGTGAGTCAATTGGGACAGGGGACAATGAGCAGTTCTTC. Its protein is CAISESIGTGDNEQFF.

This rearrangement joins TRBV12-3 or TRBV12-4 to TRBJ2-3, with TRBD2 matching over 7 bases. J lost 2 bases, V lost 7 bases, and 9 bases had no gene match. The CDR3 has 15 amino acids. CDR3 protein: CASKPRDYDTDTQYF. The CDR3 coding sequence is TGTGCCAGCAAGCCCCGGGACTATGACACAGATACGCAGTATTTT.

This clonotype came up many times. The chain recombines TRBV20-1 with TRBJ2-5, with a tentative D call TRBD1 (5 bases). This CDR3 contains 13 residues. Germline V gene sequence: CDR1 DFQATT, CDR2 SNEGSKA (reference sequence). The V end was cut by 5 bases, the J end by 2 bases, with 12 bases between. CDR3 sequence: CSALRQNQETQYF. CDR3 nucleotide sequence: TGCAGTGCTCTGAGACAGAATCAAGAGACCCAGTACTTC.

This chain connects TRBV25-1 to TRBJ2-1; TRBD1 aligns across 8 bases. The V and J ends lost 6 bases and 2 bases, in that order; junction bases with no gene match: 3. The CDR3 covers 14 residues. Germline values: CDR1 MGHDK, CDR2 SYGVNS. CDR3: CASRSGQAYNEQFF. The CDR3 DNA follows: TGTGCCAGCAGGTCGGGACAGGCCTACAATGAGCAGTTCTTC. The variable domain in full, with the rest retrieved from reference TRBV25-1 and TRBJ2-1, is EADIYQTPRYLVIGTGKKITLECSQTMGHDKMYWYQQDPGMELHLIHYSYGVNSTEKGDLSSESTVSRIRTEHFPLTLESARPSHTSQYLCASRSGQAYNEQFFGPGTRLTVL.

The rearrangement links TRBV7-2 to TRBJ2-3; the D is unclear. There are 13 residues in the CDR3. Trimming stripped 6 bases from V and 3 bases from J, with 10 bases between. Germline-derived CDR1 and CDR2 are SGHTA and FQGNSA. The CDR3 spells CASSDPLTDTQYF. Written as DNA, the CDR3 is TGTGCCAGCAGTGACCCCTTGACAGATACGCAGTATTTT. The variable domain in full, with the rest retrieved from reference TRBV7-2 and TRBJ2-3, is GAGVSQSPSNKVTEKGKDVELRCDPISGHTALYWYRQSLGQGLEFLIYFQGNSAPDKSGLPSDRFSAERTGGSVSTLTIQRTQQEDSAVYLCASSDPLTDTQYFGPGTRLTVL.

The CDR3 protein is CSASPAPSYNSPLHF. CDR3 nucleotide sequence: TGCAGTGCTAGCCCTGCGCCGAGCTATAATTCACCCCTCCACTTT. The chain couples TRBV20-1 to TRBJ1-6; D not resolved. Trimming cost V 3 bases and J 3 bases, with 12 bases left between them. Per germline, CDR1 DFQATT and CDR2 SNEGSKA (reference sequence). The CDR3 is 15 residues long.

This clonotype has only a few counts. The chain recombines TRBV5-1 with TRBJ2-1; D is unclear. The CDR3 has 14 amino acids. Germline V gene data show CDR1 as SGHRS and CDR2 as YFSETQ. V lost 0 bases and J lost 8, with 12 bases in between. CDR3: CASSLGGDMHEQFF. Written as DNA, the CDR3 is TGCGCCAGCAGCTTGGGAGGAGACATGCATGAGCAGTTCTTC.

The sample holds many counts of this clonotype. The chain is built from TRBV4-1 and TRBJ2-1; 7 positions match TRBD2. CDR3 length: 16 residues. The V gene's germline CDR1 is MGHRA and CDR2 YSYEKL. V lost 3 bases and J lost 2; bases outside the gene matches: 7. The CDR3 DNA follows: TGCGCCAGCAGCCAGGAGGTGGCGGGAGCCTACAATGAGCAGTTCTTC. Translation gives CASSQEVAGAYNEQFF.

With respect to this clonotype: One junction end disagrees with the germline gene, perhaps due to a read error. The chain carries TRBV10-3 and TRBJ2-1; 8 bases align to TRBD1. This CDR3 is built from 16 residues. Per the germline V gene, CDR1 is ENHRY and CDR2 is SYGVKD. The CDR3 bases are TGTGCCATCAGTGACCTGGACAGGGATTCCTACAATGAGCGGTTCTTC. Its protein is CAISDLDRDSYNERFF.

In its sample, this clonotype was seen many times. The chain combines TRBV6-4 with TRBJ1-2; the D gene is possibly TRBD1 (6 bases). Trimming stripped 3 bases from V and 8 bases from J, with 13 bases between. The germline V gene has CDR1 MRHNA and CDR2 SNTAGT. This CDR3 has 13 residues. CDR3 nucleotide sequence: TGTGCCAGCAGTGAGAAGGGGGAAAGCGGCTACACCTTC. Its translation is CASSEKGESGYTF.